The 25 T cell receptor beta chains given below trace back to one sample, sequenced in a study of CD8+ T cells in alopecia areata. Extracted from the samples, RNA was reverse transcribed into cDNA to serve as the sequencing template. Method: immunoSEQ multiplex PCR; TCRdb's copy keeps in-frame clones and lacks some. The sample consists of approximately 99,000 clones, around 59% of them appearing once. The sample was CD8+ T cells sorted from blood. The receptor set was obtained from a human donor in good health.

CDR3: CASSSTLGTENSPLHF. In nucleotides, the CDR3 is TGTGCCAGCAGTTCAACCCTCGGGACAGAAAATTCACCCCTCCACTTT. The chain couples TRBV27 to TRBJ1-6; 7 bases are shared with TRBD1. This CDR3 region has 16 residues. Looked up from germline, CDR1 is MNHEY and CDR2 is SMNVEV (reference sequence). V shed 4 bases and J 7 bases; nucleotides not matched to a gene: 10.

The V gene is TRBV5-1, the J gene TRBJ2-7, with 9 bases fitting TRBD1. From germline, CDR1 is SGHRS and CDR2 YFSETQ. CDR3 length: 17 residues. V lost 1 base to trimming and J lost 0 bases; unmatched junction nucleotides: 8. The chain's CDR3 is CASSLTKQGAISYEQYF. CDR3 coding DNA: TGCGCCAGCAGCTTGACCAAACAGGGGGCGATCTCCTACGAGCAGTACTTC.

This clone was found a few times. The chain combines TRBV5-1 with TRBJ1-1, with 7 bases identical to TRBD1. The CDR3 length is 15 residues. V was pared by 3 bases and J by 5 bases, with 10 bases of the junction left unmatched. Germline V gene sequence: CDR1 SGHRS, CDR2 YFSETQ. The CDR3 coding sequence is TGCGCCAGCAGCTGGTCGACAGGGTGGCGGACTGAAGCTTTCTTT. It encodes CASSWSTGWRTEAFF.

J is TRBJ1-5 and V is TRBV5-6, with 9 bases matching TRBD1. The CDR3 totals 15 residues. Germline V gene sequence: CDR1 SGHDT, CDR2 YYEEEE. V lost 2 bases and J lost 3; bases outside the gene matches: 3. The CDR3 nucleotides read TGTGCCAGCAGCTTTGGGACAGGGCTCAATCAGCCCCAGCATTTT. Its protein is CASSFGTGLNQPQHF.

The chain carries TRBV30 and TRBJ1-1; D is ambiguous. CDR3 size: 12 residues. Germline assignment: CDR1 GTSNPN and CDR2 SVGIG (reference sequence). Between the trimmed V and J ends, which lost 3 bases and 2 bases, there was a span of 7 bases. The DNA for the CDR3 is TGTGCCTGGAGGACCCAAAACACTGAAGCTTTCTTT. Its translation is CAWRTQNTEAFF.

This clone was found a few times. The same CDR3 is also encoded by other DNA sequences in this sample. The rearrangement joins TRBV29-1 to TRBJ2-5; D remains unclear. The CDR3 is 13 residues long. Trimming shortened V by 1 base and J by 0 bases, and 6 bases separated the two germline ends. Looked up from germline, CDR1 is SQVTM and CDR2 is ANQGSEA. The CDR3 sequence: CSVEGQNQETQYF. In DNA, the CDR3 is TGCAGCGTTGAAGGGCAGAACCAAGAGACCCAGTACTTC.

V usage is TRBV6-5 and J usage is TRBJ2-2; no clear D gene. CDR3 length: 14 amino acids. The V gene lost 1 base and the J gene lost 2 bases, with 5 bases spanning the gap. The V gene's germline CDR1 is MNHEY and CDR2 SVGAGI. CDR3 sequence: CASSYWANTGELFF. The CDR3 DNA reads as TGTGCCAGCAGTTACTGGGCAAACACCGGGGAGCTGTTTTTT.

Here the CDR3 reads CASSLGWSQETQYF. The DNA of the CDR3 is TGTGCCAGCAGTTTAGGGTGGTCTCAAGAGACCCAGTACTTC. The chain links TRBV27 to TRBJ2-5; D gene ambiguous. V lost 2 bases and J 2 bases, leaving 9 bases between the germline ends. This CDR3 has 14 residues. Per germline, CDR1 MNHEY and CDR2 SMNVEV (reference sequence).

The chain has TRBV5-1 and TRBJ1-6; unclear D gene. Germline V gene data show CDR1 as SGHRS and CDR2 as YFSETQ. With 0 bases removed from V and 7 bases from J, the gap between germline ends came to 17 bases. The CDR3 spans 17 residues. CDR3: CASSLAGIGPWNSPLHF. The CDR3, as DNA: TGCGCCAGCAGCTTGGCAGGTATAGGGCCTTGGAATTCACCCCTCCACTTT.

This clone came up many times. This chain uses TRBV21-1 with TRBJ1-3. TRBV21-1 is tagged as a pseudogene. The CDR3 length is 15 residues. The CDR3 DNA reads as TGTGCCAGCACCCAAGACTGCGGATCTGGAAACACCATATATTTT. Its translation: CASTQDCGSGNTIYF.

This clone was detected a few times. V gene TRBV9 combines with J gene TRBJ2-5, with no clear D. Germline V lookup: CDR1 SGDLS, CDR2 YYNGEE. V was trimmed by 4 bases and J by 4 bases, leaving 11 bases between them. The CDR3 is 13 residues long. CDR3 nucleotides: TGTGCCAGCAGCCTCGCCGGGTCAGAGACCCAGTACTTC. This encodes CASSLAGSETQYF.

On this clone itself: Germline and junction disagree at one end, which may indicate a read error. Additional DNA sequences in this sample encode the identical CDR3. This chain joins TRBV4-2 and TRBJ2-7; TRBD1 is a possible D gene (7 bases). The CDR3 length is 15 residues. Germline CDR1 reads LGHNA; CDR2 reads YNFKEQ. The CDR3 DNA follows: TGTGCTAGCAGCCAGGGGGGTATAGACCTCTACGAGCAGTACTTC. This sequence encodes CASSQGGIDLYEQYF.

This clone has more than one count but fewer than ten. CDR3 residues: CASSYQSTDTQYF. Written as DNA, the CDR3 is TGTGCCAGCAGTTACCAGTCCACAGATACGCAGTATTTT. The chain links TRBV6-5 to TRBJ2-3; D ambiguous. CDR3 length: 13 amino acids. Trimming took off 2 bases at V and 2 bases at J, with 5 bases between the two ends. Germline-derived CDR1 and CDR2 are MNHEY and SVGAGI.

CDR3 in DNA: TGCAGCGTTGAAGATTGGCACAGGACCGATAATGGGCTACCCTACGAGCAGTACTTC. Translation gives CSVEDWHRTDNGLPYEQYF. The V gene is TRBV29-1, the J gene TRBJ2-7; the D gene is possibly TRBD1 (5 bases). From germline, CDR1 is SQVTM and CDR2 ANQGSEA. Trimming removed 0 bases from V and 2 bases from J, with 26 bases in between. The CDR3 is 19 residues long.

The chain couples TRBV4-1 to TRBJ1-1; no firm D call. CDR1 and CDR2 from the germline V gene are MGHRA and YSYEKL. Trimming took off 8 bases at V and 5 bases at J, with 15 bases between the two ends. The CDR3 contains 13 residues. CDR3 sequence (DNA): TGCGCCAGCGGCCGAGGGCTCGGGACTGAAGCTTTCTTT. Encoded protein: CASGRGLGTEAFF.

V gene TRBV2 combines with J gene TRBJ2-7, with D perhaps being TRBD1 or TRBD2 (5 bases each). This CDR3 has 14 amino acids. With 7 bases removed from V and 3 bases from J, the gap between germline ends came to 16 bases. Looked up from germline, CDR1 is SNHLY and CDR2 is FYNNEI. Here the CDR3 reads CASIQPGRNYEQYF. The CDR3 DNA reads TGTGCCAGCATTCAACCGGGACGTAACTACGAGCAGTACTTC.

The rearrangement uses TRBV13 and TRBJ2-5; D might be TRBD2 (6 bases). Germline V gene sequence: CDR1 PRHDT, CDR2 FYEKMQ (reference sequence). The CDR3 loop spans 16 amino acids. V shed 2 bases and J shed 5 bases, with 18 bases lying between them. CDR3 loop: CASSLTQTRREETQYF. The CDR3 bases are TGTGCCAGCAGCTTAACCCAGACTAGGCGTGAGGAGACCCAGTACTTC.

This rearrangement joins TRBV10-3 to TRBJ2-1; TRBD2 might be the D (5 bases). This CDR3 contains 15 residues. V was clipped by 10 bases and J by 5 bases, with 21 bases between them. Looked up from germline, CDR1 is ENHRY and CDR2 is SYGVKD. The CDR3 nucleotides are TGTGCCACATCTCCGGTCGGCCTAGCCGACAATGAGCAGTTCTTC. Translating it yields CATSPVGLADNEQFF.

Sample share makes this clone medium-sized (0.01 to 0.1%). The chain links TRBV19 to TRBJ2-1; 10 bases are shared with TRBD2. Trimming removed 3 bases from V and 4 bases from J; junction bases left unmatched: 9. The CDR3 runs to 17 residues. CDR1 and CDR2 (germline): LNHDA, SQIVND (reference sequence). CDR3 sequence: CASSIAAGGKIYNEQFF. In DNA, the CDR3 is TGTGCCAGTAGTATTGCAGCGGGGGGGAAAATTTACAATGAGCAGTTCTTC.

This chain connects TRBV9 to TRBJ1-6, with 8 bases aligning to TRBD1. The germline CDR1 and CDR2 sequences are SGDLS and YYNGEE. This CDR3 has 19 amino acids. J lost 9 bases, V lost 2 bases, and 19 bases had no gene match. The CDR3 here is CASSVNPRQGLVSGSPLHF. CDR3 DNA sequence: TGTGCCAGCAGCGTCAACCCGCGACAGGGGTTAGTATCCGGTTCACCCCTCCACTTT.

This clone was counted between two and nine times. The rearrangement joins TRBV29-1 to TRBJ2-7; D perhaps matches TRBD1 (5 bases). CDR3 size: 11 residues. V dropped 7 bases and J dropped 5 bases, with 12 bases sitting between them. Germline V CDR1 and CDR2: SQVTM, ANQGSEA. DNA of the CDR3: TGCAGCGCCCGGCAGGGTAACGAGCAGTACTTC. This encodes CSARQGNEQYF.

The V and J genes are TRBV4-3 and TRBJ2-3, with a weak D call TRBD2 (5 bases). Per germline, CDR1 LGHNA and CDR2 YSLEER. This CDR3 contains 17 residues. Trimming left V 0 bases short and J 5 bases short, with 18 bases between. Written as DNA, the CDR3 is TGCGCCAGCAGCCAAGATCGGGGTAGCCCGCTTAGAGATACGCAGTATTTT. The encoded protein is CASSQDRGSPLRDTQYF.

The V and J genes are TRBV29-1 and TRBJ2-3; 10 bases map to TRBD1. This CDR3 comprises 16 residues. Germline CDR1 reads SQVTM; CDR2 reads ANQGSEA. Germline trimming cut 0 bases from V and 2 bases from J; bases unmatched to any gene: 5. This chain's CDR3 is CSVEDLDRGATDTQYF. In DNA form, the CDR3 reads TGCAGCGTTGAAGACCTGGACAGGGGGGCCACAGATACGCAGTATTTT.

V is TRBV29-1 and J is TRBJ1-2; possibly TRBD1 for D (5 bases). The germline gives CDR1 SQVTM, CDR2 ANQGSEA. The CDR3 runs to 14 residues. V was trimmed by 6 bases and J by 0 bases, leaving 14 bases between them. This CDR3 is CSVNVQGANYGYTF. CDR3 nucleotide sequence: TGCAGCGTAAATGTGCAGGGAGCTAACTATGGCTACACCTTC.

V and J are TRBV9 and TRBJ2-7, with D uncertain. From germline, CDR1 is SGDLS and CDR2 YYNGEE. Trimming pared 4 bases from V and 4 bases from J, leaving 12 bases between. The CDR3 spans 13 residues. The CDR3 sequence: CASSPAPQYEQYF. In nucleotides, the CDR3 is TGTGCCAGCAGCCCAGCCCCTCAATACGAGCAGTACTTC.